The T cell receptor (beta chain) under discussion was sequenced for a study of blood T cell repertoires in COVID-19. Whole-study context: Sites in the United States, Italy and Spain provided acute and convalescent COVID-19 samples. Sample material is recorded as cDNA or gDNA derived from T cells, B-cell-depleted T cells, or PBMCs.

V shed 3 bases, J shed 7 bases, and the junction held 9 bases outside the gene matches. Germline CDR1 reads MGHDK; CDR2 reads SYGVNS. The CDR3 contains 16 residues. In the authors' workflow: Amplified reference gene primers provided the basis for estimating nucleated cell counts. Repertoires were generated with immunoSEQ multiplex PCR, while TCRdb's copy carries only in-frame clones and drops some. The DNA was the basis for D and trimming; V, J and clone size are from that table. Among more than 25,000 clones listed, roughly 83% were seen once. The J gene is TRBJ1-2, the V gene TRBV25-1; 12 positions match TRBD1. The clonotype was recovered from an elderly man with active COVID-19. Sequencing was performed on peripheral blood. The DNA for the CDR3 is TGTGCCAGCAGTGAGGGGGACAGGGGGCGTTTTGGTGGCTACACCTTC. It is translated as CASSEGDRGRFGGYTF.